This is a list of T cell receptor beta chains from one sample in a study of T-cell reconstitution after alpha-beta-depleted transplantation in children. TCRdb ran MiXCR on the PCR reads and lists one entry per CDR3 protein. The repertoire includes around 380,000 distinct CDR3 sequences, approximately 10% of them detected once, and nearly 5.5% sits in the top ten. The sample was PBMCs from the stem cell graft donor, taken from the stem cell graft. The receptor source for this set is a human donor who donated a stem cell graft to a child with acute myeloid leukemia. The CDR3 runs from the conserved cysteine through the conserved F or W. D genes are given only for firm matches. Clone sizes are given selectively: once, few, many, or a class where the clone is expanded.

V: TRBV24-1; D: TRBD1; length: 14; J: TRBJ2-1; size: -; CDR3: CATSDQTGGDEQFF; DNA: TGTGCCACCAGTGACCAGACAGGGGGCGACGAGCAGTTCTTC
V: TRBV3-1; D: -; length: 14; J: TRBJ2-1; size: -; CDR3: CASSVRDLVNEQFF; DNA: TGTGCCAGCAGCGTTCGGGATCTCGTAAATGAGCAGTTCTTC
V: TRBV29-1; D: -; length: 11; J: TRBJ1-3; size: -; CDR3: CSVALADTIYF; DNA: TGCAGCGTTGCGTTGGCGGACACCATATATTTT
V: TRBV5-6; D: TRBD1; length: 17; J: TRBJ2-6; size: -; CDR3: CASSWGQGKSGANVLTF; DNA: TGTGCCAGCAGCTGGGGACAGGGGAAATCTGGGGCCAACGTCCTGACTTTC
V: TRBV12-3/TRBV12-4; D: -; length: 14; J: TRBJ1-1; size: -; CDR3: CATHSGAGNTEAFF; DNA: TGTGCCACACATTCTGGGGCTGGGAACACTGAAGCTTTCTTT
V: TRBV15; D: -; length: 15; J: TRBJ2-1; size: -; CDR3: CATSFARSSYNEQFF; DNA: TGTGCCACCAGCTTCGCGCGGAGCTCCTACAATGAGCAGTTCTTC
V: TRBV5-1; D: TRBD1; length: 18; J: TRBJ2-2; size: -; CDR3: CASSPGFMGQGNTGELFF; DNA: TGCGCCAGCAGCCCCGGATTCATGGGACAGGGGAACACCGGGGAGCTGTTTTTT
V: TRBV20-1; D: TRBD1; length: 15; J: TRBJ1-4; size: few; CDR3: CSARDRGLSNEKLFF; DNA: TGCAGTGCTAGGGACAGGGGGCTGTCTAATGAAAAACTGTTTTTT
V: TRBV20-1; D: TRBD2; length: 19; J: TRBJ2-3; size: -; CDR3: CRARLPPGTSGASTDTQYF; DNA: TGCAGGGCTAGGCTCCCCCCCGGGACTAGCGGGGCTAGCACAGATACGCAGTATTTT
V: TRBV12-3/TRBV12-4; D: -; length: 14; J: TRBJ1-1; size: many; CDR3: CASSLSRSYTEAFF; DNA: TGTGCCAGCAGTTTGTCTCGATCGTACACTGAAGCTTTCTTT
V: TRBV29-1; D: -; length: 13; J: TRBJ2-1; size: -; CDR3: CSVRGGVDNEQFF; DNA: TGCAGCGTTCGCGGGGGCGTCGACAATGAGCAGTTCTTC
V: TRBV12-3/TRBV12-4; D: -; length: 11; J: TRBJ2-5; size: few; CDR3: CASSFQRTQYF; DNA: TGTGCCAGCAGTTTTCAGAGGACCCAGTACTTC
V: TRBV18; D: -; length: 13; J: TRBJ2-1; size: few; CDR3: CASSPPSVGEQFF; DNA: TGTGCCAGCTCACCACCCTCCGTAGGCGAGCAGTTCTTC
V: TRBV12-3/TRBV12-4; D: -; length: 13; J: TRBJ1-2; size: -; CDR3: CASSSTIRYGYTF; DNA: TGTGCCAGCAGCTCGACGATCCGCTATGGCTACACCTTC
V: TRBV5-6; D: -; length: 16; J: TRBJ2-5; size: many; CDR3: CASSLDPRAGGGTQYF; DNA: TGTGCCAGCAGCTTGGACCCCAGGGCAGGGGGGGGAACCCAGTACTTC
V: TRBV7-9; D: -; length: 16; J: TRBJ1-3; size: many; CDR3: CASSSSLLNSGNTIYF; DNA: TGTGCCAGCAGCTCCTCACTCCTTAACTCTGGAAACACCATATATTTT
V: TRBV7-2; D: TRBD1; length: 15; J: TRBJ2-7; size: -; CDR3: CASSLTGTGSHEQYF; DNA: TGTGCCAGCAGCCTTACCGGGACAGGGTCCCACGAGCAGTACTTC
V: TRBV4-1; D: -; length: 15; J: TRBJ2-1; size: -; CDR3: CASSQGRGIVNEQFF; DNA: TGCGCCAGCAGCCAAGGAAGGGGCATAGTCAATGAGCAGTTCTTC
V: TRBV29-1; D: -; length: 11; J: TRBJ2-5; size: many; CDR3: CSGSGGETQYF; DNA: TGCAGCGGGTCGGGGGGCGAGACCCAGTACTTC
V: TRBV20-1; D: TRBD2; length: 14; J: TRBJ2-1; size: few; CDR3: CSGSAGGPMNEQFF; DNA: TGCAGTGGATCGGCGGGAGGGCCAATGAATGAGCAGTTCTTC
V: TRBV7-2; D: -; length: 15; J: TRBJ2-1; size: -; CDR3: CASSTGTLRYNEQFF; DNA: TGTGCCAGCAGCACCGGGACTCTTCGGTACAATGAGCAGTTCTTC
V: TRBV6-5; D: -; length: 12; J: TRBJ1-5; size: many; CDR3: CATGGTNQPQHF; DNA: TGTGCAACGGGGGGAACGAATCAGCCCCAGCATTTT
V: TRBV15; D: TRBD2; length: 15; J: TRBJ2-5; size: -; CDR3: CATSRLAGVPETQYF; DNA: TGTGCCACCAGCAGACTAGCGGGAGTCCCAGAGACCCAGTACTTC
V: TRBV29-1; D: -; length: 12; J: TRBJ1-5; size: many; CDR3: CSVLTVDQPQHF; DNA: TGCAGCGTTTTAACAGTTGATCAGCCCCAGCATTTT
V: TRBV29-1; D: -; length: 13; J: TRBJ1-2; size: -; CDR3: CSVENRPTFGYTF; DNA: TGCAGCGTTGAAAATCGGCCAACATTCGGCTACACCTTC
V: TRBV2; D: -; length: 13; J: TRBJ1-5; size: -; CDR3: CASSPTMYQPQHF; DNA: TGTGCCAGCAGTCCCACAATGTACCAGCCCCAGCATTTT
V: TRBV12-3/TRBV12-4; D: -; length: 11; J: TRBJ2-7; size: many; CDR3: CASSLGVEQYF; DNA: TGTGCCAGCAGTTTAGGAGTCGAGCAGTACTTC
V: TRBV12-3/TRBV12-4; D: TRBD1; length: 13; J: TRBJ1-2; size: few; CDR3: CASSADRVDGYTF; DNA: TGTGCCAGCAGTGCGGACAGGGTTGATGGCTACACCTTC
V: TRBV7-9; D: -; length: 15; J: TRBJ2-1; size: once; CDR3: CASSLDSRFVNEQFF; DNA: TGTGCCAGCAGCTTAGATTCACGTTTCGTCAATGAGCAGTTCTTC
V: TRBV12-3/TRBV12-4; D: -; length: 15; J: TRBJ1-2; size: few; CDR3: CASSSLGAGVGGYTF; DNA: TGTGCCAGCAGTTCCCTCGGGGCAGGGGTAGGTGGCTACACCTTC
V: TRBV10-3; D: -; length: 12; J: TRBJ2-7; size: -; CDR3: CAISEVSYEQYF; DNA: TGTGCCATCAGTGAAGTGTCCTACGAGCAGTACTTC
V: TRBV6-1; D: -; length: 17; J: TRBJ1-2; size: few; CDR3: CASKRSARTLVSDGYTF; DNA: TGTGCCAGCAAACGGTCAGCGCGGACGCTAGTTAGTGATGGCTACACCTTC
V: TRBV10-3; D: -; length: 12; J: TRBJ2-1; size: -; CDR3: CAISESKQEEFF; DNA: TGTGCCATCAGTGAGTCGAAACAGGAGGAGTTCTTC
V: TRBV10-3; D: TRBD1; length: 15; J: TRBJ1-2; size: -; CDR3: CSIRATDTGGEGYTF; DNA: TGTTCCATCAGGGCTACGGACACAGGGGGCGAAGGCTACACCTTC
V: TRBV20-1; D: -; length: 13; J: TRBJ1-4; size: few; CDR3: CSAKGPRDEKLFF; DNA: TGCAGTGCTAAGGGGCCGCGCGATGAAAAACTGTTTTTT
V: TRBV5-5; D: TRBD2; length: 17; J: TRBJ2-2; size: -; CDR3: CASSQLGLAGDTGELFF; DNA: TGTGCCAGCAGCCAACTGGGACTAGCGGGAGACACCGGGGAGCTGTTTTTT
V: TRBV6-5; D: -; length: 13; J: TRBJ1-5; size: -; CDR3: CASSSYPSGPQHF; DNA: TGTGCCAGCAGTTCCTACCCGTCGGGGCCCCAGCATTTT
V: TRBV5-5; D: -; length: 12; J: TRBJ2-3; size: -; CDR3: CASSWNTDTQYF; DNA: TGTGCCAGCAGCTGGAACACAGATACGCAGTATTTT
V: TRBV5-1; D: TRBD2; length: 15; J: TRBJ2-1; size: -; CDR3: CASSLSPAGEDEQFF; DNA: TGCGCCAGCAGCTTATCACCAGCGGGAGAGGATGAGCAGTTCTTC
V: TRBV20-1; D: TRBD1; length: 14; J: TRBJ1-2; size: -; CDR3: CSAHSTGGNYGYTF; DNA: TGCAGTGCCCATTCGACAGGGGGCAACTATGGCTACACCTTC
V: TRBV5-1; D: -; length: 14; J: TRBJ1-1; size: few; CDR3: CASSKEEMNTEAFF; DNA: TGCGCCAGCAGCAAGGAGGAGATGAACACTGAAGCTTTCTTT
V: TRBV5-1; D: -; length: 13; J: TRBJ1-2; size: many; CDR3: CASSLGRDYGYTF; DNA: TGTGCCAGCAGCTTAGGCAGGGACTATGGCTACACCTTC
V: TRBV5-1; D: -; length: 14; J: TRBJ1-2; size: few; CDR3: CASSGLSTFYGYTF; DNA: TGCGCCAGCAGCGGATTGTCGACCTTCTATGGCTACACCTTC